A selection of T cell receptor beta chains follows, all from one sample in a study of human T cells and chemical hapten exposure. TCRdb re-called the RACE reads through MiXCR, storing one row per CDR3 protein. The sample lists around 110,000 distinct CDR3 sequences, about 11% occurring once. Sequences were derived from whole blood, sampled in connection with sensitization to the hapten diphenylcyclopropenone (DPC). The receptor source for this set is a woman in her forties or fifties with alopecia areata. Some clones in this sample may be carry-over from other donors' samples. The CDR3 runs from the conserved cysteine through the conserved F or W. D genes are given only for firm matches. The size field is filled for only some rows; it gives once, few, many or a size class.

J: TRBJ2-4
V: TRBV25-1
D: TRBD2
size: many
DNA: TGTGCCAGCAGTGGACTAGCGGGAGTTGGCAAAAACATTCAGTACTTC
CDR3: CASSGLAGVGKNIQYF

J: TRBJ2-3
V: TRBV7-2
D: TRBD2
size: few
DNA: TGTGCCAGCAGCCCGTACTCCGGGACTAGCGGGGCCAATACGCAGTATTTT
CDR3: CASSPYSGTSGANTQYF

J: TRBJ2-3
V: TRBV7-8
D: TRBD1
size: -
DNA: TGTGCCAGCAGCTTGGGACAGGAGATAGATACGCAGTATTTT
CDR3: CASSLGQEIDTQYF

J: TRBJ2-7
V: TRBV27
D: TRBD2
size: few
DNA: TGTGCCAGCAGTTTATGGCTAGCGGGCCACTACGAGCAGTACTTC
CDR3: CASSLWLAGHYEQYF

J: TRBJ2-7
V: TRBV7-2
D: TRBD1
size: -
DNA: TGTGCCAGCAGCTTAGGTGGGACAGGAGATTACGAGCAGTACTTC
CDR3: CASSLGGTGDYEQYF

J: TRBJ2-1
V: TRBV12-3/TRBV12-4
D: TRBD2
size: few
DNA: TGTGCCAGCAGTCTTTTAGCGGGAGGGCAGAGGGGGCAGTTCTTC
CDR3: CASSLLAGGQRGQFF

J: TRBJ1-3
V: TRBV18
D: -
size: many
DNA: TGTGCCAGCAGCCCCGGAAACACCATATATTTT
CDR3: CASSPGNTIYF

J: TRBJ2-7
V: TRBV6-6
D: TRBD2
size: many
DNA: TGTGCCAGCAGTTTCGGACTAGCGGGAGCCTCCCCCCCCTCCGAGCAGTACTTC
CDR3: CASSFGLAGASPPSEQYF

J: TRBJ2-3
V: TRBV29-1
D: -
size: many
DNA: TGCAGCGTTGAAGGGGGCGGGGCAGGAGATACGCAGTATTTT
CDR3: CSVEGGGAGDTQYF

J: TRBJ1-2
V: TRBV29-1
D: -
size: -
DNA: TGCAGCGTCGCAGAGAGGGAAGAAGGCGGCTACACCTTC
CDR3: CSVAEREEGGYTF

J: TRBJ2-3
V: TRBV29-1
D: TRBD1
size: many
DNA: TGCAGCGGGGGACAGGGAGGAACAGATACGCAGTATTTT
CDR3: CSGGQGGTDTQYF

J: TRBJ2-5
V: TRBV29-1
D: -
size: many
DNA: TGCAGCGTTGTTGAGGGGATAGGAGAGACCCAGTACTTC
CDR3: CSVVEGIGETQYF

J: TRBJ2-5
V: TRBV7-9
D: -
size: -
DNA: TGTTCCAGCAGCTTAGAAGGGACCCAGTACTTC
CDR3: CSSSLEGTQYF

J: TRBJ2-3
V: TRBV4-3
D: TRBD2
size: many
DNA: TGCGCCAGCAGCCAATTGGGGGGGTTCACAGATACGCAGTATTTT
CDR3: CASSQLGGFTDTQYF

J: TRBJ2-1
V: TRBV4-3
D: -
size: -
DNA: TGCGCCAGCAGCCAAGATACCCTTCCTCGGCTCTTC
CDR3: CASSQDTLPRLF

J: TRBJ2-7
V: TRBV29-1
D: -
size: -
DNA: TGCAGCGTTGAAAAGGACCCGAGCTCCTACGAGCAGTACTTC
CDR3: CSVEKDPSSYEQYF

J: TRBJ1-5
V: TRBV10-2
D: TRBD1
size: -
DNA: TGCGCCAGCACCACAGGACTGGGGGCAGGGGGAAATCAGCCCCAGCATTTT
CDR3: CASTTGLGAGGNQPQHF

J: TRBJ2-7
V: TRBV6-6
D: -
size: few
DNA: TGTGCCAGCAGAACCAGGGGGGTTTACGAGCAGTACTTC
CDR3: CASRTRGVYEQYF

J: TRBJ2-1
V: TRBV6-5
D: TRBD1
size: many
DNA: TGTGCCAGCAGCTTGCCGGGACAGGGCAGCGATGAGCAGTTCTTC
CDR3: CASSLPGQGSDEQFF

J: TRBJ2-7
V: TRBV15
D: -
size: -
DNA: TGTGCCACCAGCTCCCCGGTGACGGCGTTCTCCTACGAGCAGTACTTC
CDR3: CATSSPVTAFSYEQYF

J: TRBJ2-4
V: TRBV3-1
D: -
size: few
DNA: TGTGCCAGCAGCCAAGAGTCCAGGGGCACCAAAAACATTCAGTACTTC
CDR3: CASSQESRGTKNIQYF

J: TRBJ2-3
V: TRBV7-9
D: TRBD2
size: -
DNA: TGTGCCAGCAGCCTCCGACTAGCGGATACGCAGTATTTT
CDR3: CASSLRLADTQYF

J: TRBJ1-1
V: TRBV5-1
D: TRBD1
size: few
DNA: TGCGCCAGCAGCCCAAAATTAGGGACAGGGAACACTGAAGCTTTCTTT
CDR3: CASSPKLGTGNTEAFF

J: TRBJ1-1
V: TRBV5-6
D: -
size: -
DNA: TGTGCCAGCAGCCCCTACCACACAGGGAACACTGAAGCTTTCTTT
CDR3: CASSPYHTGNTEAFF

J: TRBJ2-1
V: TRBV7-9
D: -
size: -
DNA: TGTGCCAGCAGCCGGGACAGGGGGAGGGCTAGCGGGAGCTATGAGCAGTTCTTC
CDR3: CASSRDRGRASGSYEQFF

J: TRBJ1-6
V: TRBV6-1
D: -
size: many
DNA: TGTGCCAGCAGTTCCCAGGGTGGAAATAATTCACCCCTCCACTTT
CDR3: CASSSQGGNNSPLHF

J: TRBJ2-1
V: TRBV6-6
D: -
size: few
DNA: TGTGCCAGCATGGGCCGCCACCCGGATGAGCAGTTCTTC
CDR3: CASMGRHPDEQFF

J: TRBJ1-5
V: TRBV7-8
D: -
size: -
DNA: TGTGCCAGCAGCTTAGAGACAGAGGGTCAGCCCCAGCATTTT
CDR3: CASSLETEGQPQHF

J: TRBJ1-5
V: TRBV4-1
D: -
size: few
DNA: TGCGCCAGCAGCCAAGATGAGGTCAGTCAGCCCCAGCATTTT
CDR3: CASSQDEVSQPQHF

J: TRBJ1-3
V: TRBV4-2
D: TRBD1
size: few
DNA: TGTGCCAGCAGCCAAGGGGAAGGGGGCGTAGACGGAAACACCATATATTTT
CDR3: CASSQGEGGVDGNTIYF

J: TRBJ2-7
V: TRBV6-1
D: -
size: once
DNA: TGTGCCAGCACTATACAGGTGGTCTACGAGCAGTACTTC
CDR3: CASTIQVVYEQYF

J: TRBJ2-1
V: TRBV29-1
D: TRBD1
size: -
DNA: TGCAGCGTTGAGGGACAGGGGGCGAGTGAGCAGTTCTTC
CDR3: CSVEGQGASEQFF

J: TRBJ2-1
V: TRBV12-3/TRBV12-4
D: TRBD1
size: many
DNA: TGTGCCAGCAGTCCGGACAGGAACTTTAAGTTCTTC
CDR3: CASSPDRNFKFF

J: TRBJ2-2
V: TRBV7-9
D: TRBD1
size: few
DNA: TGTGCCAGGACAGGGCCGAACACCGGGGAGCTGTTTTTT
CDR3: CARTGPNTGELFF

J: TRBJ2-7
V: TRBV13
D: -
size: -
DNA: TGTGCCAGCAGCCTGGGGCCCGGGGGCTCCTACGAGCAGTACTTC
CDR3: CASSLGPGGSYEQYF

J: TRBJ2-7
V: TRBV3-1
D: -
size: few
DNA: TGTGCCAGCAGCCAAGGCAGGGCACGCTCCTACGAGCAGTACTTC
CDR3: CASSQGRARSYEQYF

J: TRBJ2-5
V: TRBV12-3/TRBV12-4
D: -
size: -
DNA: TGTGCCAGCAGCCGAGAGGGAGGAGAGACCCAGTACTTC
CDR3: CASSREGGETQYF